A single sample is the source of the 11 T cell receptor beta chains below, sequenced in a study of CD8 T cells in ankylosing spondylitis. TCRdb re-derived calls from the 5' RACE reads in MiXCR, one entry per CDR3 protein. The table shows hundreds of thousands of distinct CDR3 sequences, with 20% to 30% occurring only once. Material: blood, either unsorted or a sorted T cell fraction (not recorded which). Receptors were obtained from a male donor with ankylosing spondylitis or in good health (not recorded which).

Ten or more counts support this clonotype. The rearrangement joins TRBV6-2 or TRBV6-3 to TRBJ2-7; 15 nucleotides line up with TRBD2. The V segment lost 4 bases and the J segment 3 bases; nucleotides outside the gene matches: 1. This CDR3 spans 15 amino acids. In germline, CDR1 is MNHEY, CDR2 SVGEGT. The CDR3 region is CASSSGLAGGYEQYF. In DNA, the CDR3 is TGTGCCAGCAGTTCGGGACTAGCGGGAGGCTACGAGCAGTACTTC.

This clonotype occurred many times. The chain uses TRBV20-1 and TRBJ1-3; D is perhaps TRBD1 (6 bases). V was trimmed by 0 bases and J by 0 bases, leaving 15 bases between them. Germline V CDR1 and CDR2: DFQATT, SNEGSKA (reference sequence). CDR3 length: 17 residues. The CDR3 DNA is TGCAGTGCTAGAGATGTGACAGGACTGCTCTCTGGAAACACCATATATTTT. Amino acid sequence: CSARDVTGLLSGNTIYF.

This rearrangement joins TRBV10-3 to TRBJ2-1; 7 bases are a match to TRBD2. There are 14 residues in the CDR3. Germline V gene lookup returns CDR1 ENHRY and CDR2 SYGVKD. V lost 11 bases to trimming and J lost 2 bases; unmatched junction nucleotides: 9. As DNA, the CDR3 is TGTGCCGGGGGGAGGGAACAGCCCTACAATGAGCAGTTCTTC. This encodes CAGGREQPYNEQFF.

The chain uses TRBV2 and TRBJ2-5, with TRBD2 matching over 8 bases. Germline CDR1 SNHLY, CDR2 FYNNEI. Germline trimming cut 4 bases from V and 1 base from J; bases unmatched to any gene: 5. The CDR3 loop spans 15 amino acids. Here the CDR3 reads CASSAAGGPQETQYF. The CDR3 DNA follows: TGTGCCAGCAGTGCCGCGGGAGGCCCCCAAGAGACCCAGTACTTC.

The rearrangement joins TRBV11-2 to TRBJ2-5; the match to TRBD2 covers 10 bases. This CDR3 comprises 17 residues. V lost 1 base to trimming and J lost 6 bases; unmatched junction nucleotides: 11. Looked up from germline, CDR1 is SGHAT and CDR2 is FQNNGV. CDR3 residues: CASSLVSSGRSVKTQYF. The CDR3 DNA sequence: TGTGCCAGCAGCTTAGTTAGTAGCGGGAGGAGTGTGAAGACCCAGTACTTC.

The rearrangement links TRBV20-1 to TRBJ1-5, with no clear D. There are 13 residues in the CDR3. Germline CDR1 is DFQATT and CDR2 is SNEGSKA (reference sequence). V lost 6 bases and J 0 bases, leaving 9 bases between the germline ends. The CDR3 nucleotides are TGCAGTGCACCTGACAATAGCAATCAGCCCCAGCATTTT. This translates into CSAPDNSNQPQHF.

This clonotype was found a few times. This rearrangement joins TRBV4-2 to TRBJ1-2, with D possibly TRBD1 on 5 matching bases. The germline V and J ends were trimmed by 4 bases and 8 bases, with 17 bases remaining between them. The germline gives CDR1 LGHNA, CDR2 YNFKEQ. The CDR3 spans 14 residues. The CDR3 DNA follows: TGTGCCAGCAGCCCGAGCGGGACCTATCTGGGCTACACCTTC. Encoded protein: CASSPSGTYLGYTF.

The chain combines TRBV20-1 with TRBJ2-1, with D perhaps TRBD2 (5 bases). V dropped 0 bases and J dropped 5 bases, with 14 bases sitting between them. The CDR3 length is 15 residues. The germline V gene encodes CDR1 DFQATT and CDR2 SNEGSKA (reference sequence). Here the CDR3 DNA reads TGCAGTGCTAGAGATTTTGCACTAGGTCACAATGAGCAGTTCTTC. The encoded protein is CSARDFALGHNEQFF.

This clonotype was recorded many times. The V gene is TRBV5-1, the J gene TRBJ2-3, with 10 nucleotides matching TRBD1. V lost 5 bases to trimming and J lost 3 bases; unmatched junction nucleotides: 9. The CDR3 runs 16 residues. The germline CDR1 and CDR2 sequences are SGHRS and YFSETQ. The CDR3 DNA reads TGCGCCAGCAGGATGGGAGACAGGGGGCAGACAGATACGCAGTATTTT. Translation: CASRMGDRGQTDTQYF.

This clonotype appeared many times. The rearrangement uses TRBV5-1 and TRBJ2-3; D is unresolved. V dropped 0 bases and J dropped 5 bases, with 10 bases sitting between them. Per germline, CDR1 SGHRS and CDR2 YFSETQ. The CDR3 has 14 amino acids. The CDR3 coding sequence is TGCGCCAGCAGCTTGGCGGCGGCCCGAGATACGCAGTATTTT. Protein sequence: CASSLAAARDTQYF.

There are many counts of this clonotype. The chain recombines TRBV20-1 with TRBJ1-1; perhaps TRBD1 as D (5 bases). The CDR3 is 13 residues long. Trimming removed 6 bases from V and 2 bases from J, with 13 bases in between. Germline lookup yields CDR1 DFQATT and CDR2 SNEGSKA (reference sequence). CDR3 sequence: CSAPRGGNTEAFF. DNA of the CDR3: TGCAGTGCCCCCCGGGGCGGAAACACTGAAGCTTTCTTT.